This TCR beta chain was sequenced for a study of CD8+CD57+ T cells in acquired aplastic anemia. It was genomic DNA that served as the template for profiling TCR beta VDJ and CDR3. MiXCR was run by TCRdb on the reads, yielding one entry per CDR3 protein. In the table there are about 180,000 distinct CDR3 sequences, 63% of which are singletons. In this sample, this clonotype turned up a few times. Selection for sequencing was limited to patients who had shown CD8+CD57+ cell expansion by flow cytometry. This clonotype was sampled from a human donor with aplastic anemia. Sequenced: sorted CD4+, CD8+, or CD8+CD57+ T cells (not recorded which) from PBMCs.

Here the CDR3 DNA reads TGTGCCAGCAGTGAGTTGTACGAGCAGTACTTC. As protein: CASSELYEQYF. The chain couples TRBV6-4 to TRBJ2-7; D gene ambiguous. Germline CDR1 is MRHNA and CDR2 is SNTAGT. The CDR3 sequence is 11 residues long. V lost 3 bases and J lost 4, with 4 bases in between.